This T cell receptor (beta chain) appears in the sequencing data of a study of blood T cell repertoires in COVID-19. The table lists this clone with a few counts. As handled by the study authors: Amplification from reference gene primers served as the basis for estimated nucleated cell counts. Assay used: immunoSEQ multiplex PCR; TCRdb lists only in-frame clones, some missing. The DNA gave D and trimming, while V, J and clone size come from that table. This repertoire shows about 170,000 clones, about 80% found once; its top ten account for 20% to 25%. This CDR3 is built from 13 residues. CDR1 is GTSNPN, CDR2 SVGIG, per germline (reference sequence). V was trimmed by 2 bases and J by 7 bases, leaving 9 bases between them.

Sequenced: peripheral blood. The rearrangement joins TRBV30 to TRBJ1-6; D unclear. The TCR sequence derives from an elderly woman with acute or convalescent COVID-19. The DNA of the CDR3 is TGTGCCTGGAGTCTACAGCCGAATTCACCCCTCCACTTT. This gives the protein CAWSLQPNSPLHF.